The 30 T cell receptor beta chains given below trace back to one sample, sequenced in a study of OX40 agonist ivuxolimab in advanced cancers. Here immunoSEQ multiplex PCR was the method, and the copy in TCRdb shows in-frame clones only, minus some. The sample holds some 22,000 clones; about 90% are singletons and the top ten take roughly 17%. This sample comprised CD4+ or CD8+ T cells sorted from blood, obtained in a trial of the OX40 agonist ivuxolimab. The receptors derive from an adult with an advanced solid tumor such as melanoma, head and neck, liver or kidney cancer.

The V gene is TRBV6-1, the J gene TRBJ1-5, with D unresolved. V was cut by 5 bases and J by 3 bases, with 2 bases left in between. Per the germline V gene, CDR1 is MNHNS and CDR2 is SASEGT. The CDR3 is 11 amino acids. The CDR3 DNA follows: TGTGCCAGCAGTTACAATCAGCCCCAGCATTTT. Protein sequence: CASSYNQPQHF.

The V call is TRBV10-2, the J call TRBJ1-1, with D hard to call. Trimming cost V 7 bases and J 1 base, with 10 bases left between them. The germline V gene has CDR1 WSHSY and CDR2 SAAADI. The CDR3 consists of 13 residues. This CDR3 is CASNGPPNTEAFF. CDR3 nucleotides: TGCGCCAGCAATGGACCGCCGAACACTGAAGCTTTCTTT.

The CDR3 nucleotides are TGTGCCAGCAGCCCCCCGGGACTAGGGTGGGAGACCCAGTACTTC. This translates into CASSPPGLGWETQYF. J is TRBJ2-5 and V is TRBV27; 8 bases align to TRBD2. The ends lost 6 bases at V and 5 bases at J; junction bases unmatched: 11. Germline assignment: CDR1 MNHEY and CDR2 SMNVEV (reference sequence). The CDR3 has 15 amino acids.

V usage is TRBV7-8 and J usage is TRBJ2-7; TRBD2 aligns across 9 bases. Germline loops: CDR1 SGHVS, CDR2 FQNEAQ. This CDR3 is 16 amino acids long. The J segment lost 0 bases and the V segment lost 5 bases, leaving 8 bases of the junction unmatched. In DNA form, the CDR3 reads TGTGCCAGCAGCCTTAACCTAGCGGGGTCCTCCTACGAGCAGTACTTC. It codes for CASSLNLAGSSYEQYF.

The chain recombines TRBV4-1 with TRBJ1-1; D is unclear. CDR1 MGHRA and CDR2 YSYEKL come from the germline V gene. This CDR3 spans 13 amino acids. V lost 0 bases and J 11 bases, leaving 13 bases between the germline ends. The CDR3 protein is CASSQDLNTKAFF. The CDR3 coding sequence is TGCGCCAGCAGCCAAGATCTCAACACAAAGGCTTTCTTT.

The chain is built from TRBV19 and TRBJ1-2, with 8 nucleotides matching TRBD1. V lost 4 bases, J lost 4 bases, and 5 bases stayed unmatched. Per the germline V gene, CDR1 is LNHDA and CDR2 is SQIVND (reference sequence). CDR3 length: 14 amino acids. CDR3 region: CASSTEGQAYGYTF. CDR3 bases: TGTGCCAGTAGTACCGAGGGACAGGCCTATGGCTACACCTTC.

The genes are TRBV15 and TRBJ2-1, with 9 bases aligning to TRBD2. The CDR3 is 16 residues long. Per the germline V gene, CDR1 is LNHNV and CDR2 is YYDKDF (reference sequence). Losses at the gene ends were 6 bases for V and 4 bases for J; bases not matched to a gene: 10. CDR3 protein: CATRARAGGPYNEQFF. The CDR3 DNA sequence: TGTGCCACCAGAGCACGAGCGGGGGGTCCGTACAATGAGCAGTTCTTC.

J is TRBJ1-1 and V is TRBV6-5; TRBD1 is a possible D gene (5 bases). CDR3 size: 11 residues. Trimming removed 8 bases from V and 7 bases from J, with 11 bases in between. Germline V gives CDR1 MNHEY, CDR2 SVGAGI. The CDR3 region is CASGSGLEAFF. Written as DNA, the CDR3 is TGTGCCAGCGGATCAGGGCTTGAAGCTTTCTTT.

The chain employs TRBV4-1 and TRBJ1-2, with D perhaps matching TRBD1 (5 bases). The CDR3 has 13 amino acids. Trimming removed 3 bases from V and 4 bases from J, with 9 bases in between. Germline V CDR1 and CDR2: MGHRA, YSYEKL. For the CDR3, the DNA is TGCGCCAGCAGCCATTCAGGGTCCTATGGCTACACCTTC. It is translated as CASSHSGSYGYTF.

The chain carries TRBV4-1 and TRBJ2-4, with D hard to call. The CDR3 totals 14 residues. CDR1 is MGHRA, CDR2 YSYEKL, per germline. V was pared by 1 base and J by 7 bases, with 11 bases between. This CDR3 is CASSQGNSYNIQYF. The DNA for the CDR3 is TGCGCCAGCAGCCAAGGCAATAGCTACAACATTCAGTACTTC.

This clone was detected only once. The V call is TRBV27, the J call TRBJ2-7; D remains ambiguous. The V gene's germline CDR1 is MNHEY and CDR2 SMNVEV (reference sequence). This CDR3 is built from 15 residues. The V end was cut by 0 bases, the J end by 3 bases, with 12 bases between. As DNA, the CDR3 is TGTGCCAGCAGTTTATCGGAGTTAACCAACTACGAGCAGTACTTC. It yields the protein CASSLSELTNYEQYF.

The chain is built from TRBV15 and TRBJ1-4, with no clear D. This CDR3 contains 16 residues. Germline CDR1 and CDR2: LNHNV and YYDKDF (reference sequence). Trimming took off 0 bases at V and 5 bases at J, with 13 bases between the two ends. CDR3 loop: CATSRDSSRFNEKLFF. The CDR3 DNA reads as TGTGCCACCAGCAGAGATTCCAGCAGGTTCAATGAAAAACTGTTTTTT.

The gene calls are TRBV6-1 and TRBJ1-2; D call uncertain. CDR3 size: 14 residues. The germline gives CDR1 MNHNS, CDR2 SASEGT. V was trimmed by 1 base and J by 10 bases, leaving 16 bases between them. The DNA for the CDR3 is TGTGCCAGCAGTGAAGGAATAGGGTGGCAGGACTACACCTTC. Amino acids: CASSEGIGWQDYTF.

The V gene is TRBV30, the J gene TRBJ2-7; 10 bases are a match to TRBD1. CDR3 length: 13 amino acids. With V trimmed by 3 bases and J by 4 bases, 3 bases remained unmatched. The germline gives CDR1 GTSNPN, CDR2 SVGIG (reference sequence). As DNA, the CDR3 is TGTGCCTGGAGGGACAGGGGGAGGTACGAGCAGTACTTC. Encoded protein: CAWRDRGRYEQYF. Full variable domain (outside the CDR3, taken from reference TRBV30 and TRBJ2-7): SQTIHQWPATLVQPVGSPLSLECTVEGTSNPNLYWYRQAAGRGLQLLFYSVGIGQISSEVPQNLSASRPQDRQFILSSKKLLLSDSGFYLCAWRDRGRYEQYFGPGTRLTVT.

The gene calls are TRBV4-1 and TRBJ2-3, with 7 bases that match TRBD1. This CDR3 is 20 amino acids long. V lost 2 bases, J lost 0 bases, and 17 bases stayed unmatched. CDR1 is MGHRA, CDR2 YSYEKL, per germline. The CDR3 sequence is CASSQKWVVTGTVSTDTQYF. CDR3 coding DNA: TGCGCCAGCAGCCAAAAATGGGTTGTAACCGGGACAGTCAGCACAGATACGCAGTATTTT.

The chain has TRBV7-6 and TRBJ2-2; D remains ambiguous. V was cut by 5 bases and J by 5 bases, with 9 bases left in between. Germline CDR1 and CDR2: SGHVS and FNYEAQ. The CDR3 is 13 residues long. The chain's CDR3 is CASSPMKTGELFF. The CDR3 bases are TGTGCCAGCAGCCCCATGAAGACCGGGGAGCTGTTTTTT.

This clone was seen only once. The CDR3 reads CASSSQGTSLHEQFF. The CDR3, as DNA: TGTGCCAGCAGCTCCCAGGGGACTAGTCTTCATGAGCAGTTCTTC. The chain links TRBV9 to TRBJ2-1; TRBD2 matches at 8 bases. Trimming at V came to 4 bases and at J to 8 bases, leaving 11 bases not matched to a gene. CDR1 and CDR2 from the germline V gene are SGDLS and YYNGEE. The CDR3 is 15 residues long.

There are a few counts of this clone. V is TRBV13 and J is TRBJ1-2; TRBD1 matches 8 bases. The V gene end was trimmed by 5 bases and the J gene end by 4 bases; junction bases not matched to a gene: 9. Germline CDR1 and CDR2: PRHDT and FYEKMQ (reference sequence). This CDR3 has 15 amino acids. The CDR3 sequence is CASSAGGQVGYGYTF. The CDR3 DNA reads TGTGCCAGCAGCGCAGGGGGCCAGGTTGGCTATGGCTACACCTTC.

The chain employs TRBV5-4 and TRBJ2-7; 10 bases are a match to TRBD2. Trimming took 4 bases from V and 4 from J; bases not matched to a gene: 11. The CDR3 is made up of 16 amino acids. The germline V gene has CDR1 SGHNT and CDR2 YYREEE (reference sequence). CDR3 amino acids: CASSVASGGAWYEQYF. The DNA for the CDR3 is TGTGCCAGCAGCGTGGCAAGCGGGGGGGCCTGGTACGAGCAGTACTTC.

J is TRBJ2-7 and V is TRBV19; D tentatively reads TRBD1 or TRBD2 (6 bases each). The CDR3 consists of 15 residues. Trimming left V 5 bases short and J 3 bases short, with 17 bases between. Germline loops: CDR1 LNHDA, CDR2 SQIVND (reference sequence). The CDR3 loop is CASSSVEGGYYEQYF. CDR3 DNA: TGTGCCAGTAGTTCAGTAGAGGGGGGTTACTACGAGCAGTACTTC.

CDR3 loop: CASSQNRGDTEAFF. Here the CDR3 DNA reads TGCGCCAGCAGCCAGAACAGGGGGGACACTGAAGCTTTCTTT. The chain couples TRBV4-3 to TRBJ1-1; TRBD1 agrees at 8 bases. The CDR3 covers 14 residues. After removal of 3 bases from V and 3 bases from J, the junction contained 3 bases not matched to a gene. Per the germline V gene, CDR1 is LGHNA and CDR2 is YSLEER.

The genes are TRBV19 and TRBJ2-7; 8 bases align to TRBD2. CDR1 and CDR2 from the germline V gene are LNHDA and SQIVND (reference sequence). This CDR3 is 12 amino acids long. V gave up 6 bases and J gave up 6 bases; unmatched junction bases: 4. This CDR3 reads CASSGGALEQYF. CDR3 DNA sequence: TGTGCCAGTAGCGGGGGGGCCCTCGAGCAGTACTTC.

The genes are TRBV6-1 and TRBJ2-1; 9 nucleotides line up with TRBD2. J gave up 8 bases and V 11 bases, and 7 bases lay outside the gene matches. This CDR3 region has 12 residues. Germline V gene lookup returns CDR1 MNHNS and CDR2 SASEGT. The CDR3 spells CAAASGEDEQFF. The CDR3 coding sequence is TGTGCCGCGGCTAGCGGGGAGGATGAGCAGTTCTTC.

V gene TRBV5-1 combines with J gene TRBJ1-1; no clear D gene. Trimming shortened V by 1 base and J by 0 bases, and 7 bases separated the two germline ends. Germline V lookup: CDR1 SGHRS, CDR2 YFSETQ. This CDR3 spans 14 amino acids. CDR3 protein: CASSLIVMNTEAFF. The DNA of the CDR3 is TGCGCCAGCAGCTTGATAGTAATGAACACTGAAGCTTTCTTT.

The chain combines TRBV4-1 with TRBJ2-5; the match to TRBD1 covers 7 bases. V shed 1 base and J 1 base; nucleotides not matched to a gene: 3. CDR1 is MGHRA and CDR2 is YSYEKL in the germline V gene. The CDR3 consists of 15 residues. CDR3 protein: CASSQGRTGQETQYF. The CDR3 region has the DNA TGCGCCAGCAGCCAAGGGCGGACAGGCCAAGAGACCCAGTACTTC.

V usage is TRBV19 and J usage is TRBJ2-3; possibly TRBD2 for D (5 bases). The CDR3 is 18 amino acids. The germline V gene has CDR1 LNHDA and CDR2 SQIVND (reference sequence). Trimming removed 3 bases at V and 4 bases at J, with 23 bases between. The CDR3 nucleotides read TGTGCCAGTAGTATTCGAAGCGGTCGGGGTGGTCCCGCAGATACGCAGTATTTT. This translates into CASSIRSGRGGPADTQYF.

The chain recombines TRBV7-8 with TRBJ2-5, with no clear D. The CDR3 has 13 amino acids. From germline, CDR1 is SGHVS and CDR2 FQNEAQ. Trimming removed 5 bases at V and 5 bases at J, with 12 bases between. Here the CDR3 reads CASSVLVRETQYF. CDR3 sequence (DNA): TGTGCCAGCAGCGTTTTGGTGAGGGAGACCCAGTACTTC.

Only a few counts were recorded for this clone. DNA for the CDR3: TGTGCCAGCAGCTTCGGTTATCAGCCCCAGCATTTT. This encodes CASSFGYQPQHF. The chain couples TRBV5-8 to TRBJ1-5; D not resolved. The CDR3 consists of 12 residues. The germline V gene encodes CDR1 SGHTS and CDR2 YDEGEE. Trimming took off 2 bases at V and 5 bases at J, with 5 bases between the two ends.

This chain uses TRBV5-6 with TRBJ1-5, with a possible D match to TRBD1 (5 bases). The V end was cut by 0 bases, the J end by 0 bases, with 16 bases between. The CDR3 has 18 amino acids. Germline values: CDR1 SGHDT, CDR2 YYEEEE. DNA of the CDR3: TGTGCCAGCAGCTTGGGACAGAGCACCTCCTATAGCAATCAGCCCCAGCATTTT. Translation gives CASSLGQSTSYSNQPQHF.

This clone was seen a single time. The chain employs TRBV4-3 and TRBJ2-5; tentative D call: TRBD1 (6 bases). The J call may be wrong; the DNA end is better matched by TRBJ2-7. The CDR3 runs 16 residues. Germline-derived CDR1 and CDR2 are LGHNA and YSLEER. CDR3 in amino acids: CASSQDPGPGEDEQYF. Written as DNA, the CDR3 is TGCGCCAGCAGCCAAGATCCCGGGCCAGGGGAAGACGAGCAGTACTTC.